This T cell receptor (beta chain) was recorded in a study of T cells in localized non-small cell lung cancer. Sequenced by immunoSEQ multiplex PCR; TCRdb stores in-frame clones only, minus some. The data show about 39,000 clones, with around 79% seen just once and less than 45% held by the top ten. This CDR3 contains 12 residues. CDR1 is SGDLS, CDR2 YYNGEE, per germline. Trimming removed 8 bases at V and 5 bases at J, with 11 bases between. As regards this clone: What it binds is unknown.

General study results and limits: Because researchers sequenced only one region of the tumor, heterogeneity is still possible. Increased T cell density in blood showed an association with longer overall survival. Uninvolved nearby lung showed the greatest T cell clonality, exceeding that found in tumor. Median approximately 50 top-100 tumor clones were shared with paired adjacent lung.

The input for sequencing was PBMCs, taken before any cancer treatment. This chain links TRBV9 with TRBJ2-1, with D possibly being TRBD1 (6 bases). This receptor was taken from a woman aged 40 to 75 with stage II squamous cell lung carcinoma. The DNA for the CDR3 is TGTGCCAGTGGGGACACAAACAATGAGCAGTTCTTC. It codes for CASGDTNNEQFF.